This is a list of T cell receptor beta chains from one sample in a study of blood T cell repertoires in COVID-19. Libraries were prepared by immunoSEQ multiplex PCR; TCRdb keeps only in-frame clonotypes and omits some of them. This table has about 370,000 clones, 75% to 90% appearing once. Source material: PBMCs or T cells enriched from blood (not recorded which). The receptors were gathered from a man aged 18 to 35 who had recovered from COVID-19. The CDR3 runs from the conserved cysteine through the conserved F or W. Each record gives: D gene, J gene, V gene, clone size, CDR3 protein, CDR3 DNA. D genes are given only for firm matches. Clone size is given for some rows only: seen once, a few or many times, or a class if the clone is expanded.

D gene: -
J gene: TRBJ1-4
V gene: TRBV2
clone size: few
CDR3 protein: CASSDDLAGNEKLFF
CDR3 DNA: TGTGCCAGCAGTGATGATCTCGCAGGGAATGAAAAACTGTTTTTT

D gene: -
J gene: TRBJ1-5
V gene: TRBV5-6
clone size: -
CDR3 protein: CASSRRGSNQPQHF
CDR3 DNA: TGTGCCAGCAGCCGCAGGGGTTCTAATCAGCCCCAGCATTTT

D gene: -
J gene: TRBJ2-5
V gene: TRBV28
clone size: -
CDR3 protein: CASSTLSGLETQYF
CDR3 DNA: TGTGCCAGCAGTACACTATCAGGGTTAGAGACCCAGTACTTC

D gene: -
J gene: TRBJ2-2
V gene: TRBV9
clone size: -
CDR3 protein: CASSVEQADTGELFF
CDR3 DNA: TGTGCCAGCAGCGTAGAACAGGCCGACACCGGGGAGCTGTTTTTT

D gene: -
J gene: TRBJ2-6
V gene: TRBV7-3
clone size: -
CDR3 protein: CASSTNAGYGANVLTF
CDR3 DNA: TGTGCCAGCAGCACCAACGCAGGGTATGGGGCCAACGTCCTGACTTTC

D gene: -
J gene: TRBJ2-1
V gene: TRBV6-2/TRBV6-3
clone size: -
CDR3 protein: CASSYGAVSSNEQFF
CDR3 DNA: TGTGCCAGCAGTTACGGGGCGGTTTCCAGCAATGAGCAGTTCTTC

D gene: -
J gene: TRBJ1-3
V gene: TRBV6-2/TRBV6-3
clone size: -
CDR3 protein: CASSNPTPDTIYF
CDR3 DNA: TGTGCCAGCAGTAACCCGACACCGGACACCATATATTTT

D gene: -
J gene: TRBJ2-7
V gene: TRBV6-5
clone size: -
CDR3 protein: CASSRGGSYEQYF
CDR3 DNA: TGTGCCAGTTCCAGGGGTGGCTCCTACGAGCAGTACTTC

D gene: -
J gene: TRBJ2-3
V gene: TRBV7-2
clone size: -
CDR3 protein: CASSFRVDTQYF
CDR3 DNA: TGTGCCAGCAGCTTCCGGGTAGATACGCAGTATTTT

D gene: -
J gene: TRBJ1-1
V gene: TRBV25-1
clone size: -
CDR3 protein: CASSDIRMGEGTEAFF
CDR3 DNA: TGTGCCAGCAGTGATATCAGGATGGGGGAGGGGACTGAAGCTTTCTTT

D gene: -
J gene: TRBJ1-1
V gene: TRBV28
clone size: -
CDR3 protein: CASNQNGLMNTEAFF
CDR3 DNA: TGTGCCAGCAACCAGAACGGACTCATGAACACTGAAGCTTTCTTT

D gene: -
J gene: TRBJ2-5
V gene: TRBV3-1/TRBV3-2
clone size: -
CDR3 protein: CASRFTGKGETQYF
CDR3 DNA: TGTGCCAGCAGGTTCACAGGGAAGGGAGAGACCCAGTACTTC

D gene: TRBD1
J gene: TRBJ1-6
V gene: TRBV2
clone size: -
CDR3 protein: CASSEGDRRSPLHF
CDR3 DNA: TGTGCCAGCAGTGAAGGGGACAGGAGATCACCCCTCCACTTT

D gene: TRBD2
J gene: TRBJ2-4
V gene: TRBV12-3/TRBV12-4
clone size: -
CDR3 protein: CASSVGLAFNQYF
CDR3 DNA: TGTGCCAGCAGTGTGGGACTAGCGTTTAATCAGTACTTC

D gene: TRBD2
J gene: TRBJ2-7
V gene: TRBV7-2
clone size: once
CDR3 protein: CASSPSGGLLEQYF
CDR3 DNA: TGTGCCAGCAGCCCTAGCGGGGGGCTATTGGAGCAGTACTTC

D gene: TRBD1
J gene: TRBJ2-1
V gene: TRBV24-1
clone size: -
CDR3 protein: CATSSTQGDYNEQFF
CDR3 DNA: TGTGCCACCAGTAGTACACAGGGGGATTACAATGAGCAGTTCTTC

D gene: -
J gene: TRBJ2-7
V gene: TRBV5-8
clone size: -
CDR3 protein: CASRTRKGSYEQYF
CDR3 DNA: TGTGCCAGCAGGACTAGAAAGGGATCCTACGAGCAGTACTTC

D gene: -
J gene: TRBJ2-1
V gene: TRBV12-2
clone size: -
CDR3 protein: CASRFGLAGGPGEQFF
CDR3 DNA: TGTGCAAGTCGCTTCGGTCTAGCGGGGGGGCCGGGTGAGCAGTTCTTC

D gene: TRBD2
J gene: TRBJ2-3
V gene: TRBV5-1
clone size: -
CDR3 protein: CASSLSLAGADTQYF
CDR3 DNA: TGCGCCAGCAGCTTGTCCCTAGCGGGAGCAGATACGCAGTATTTT